The 25 T cell receptor beta chains reported below all come from one sample, sequenced in a study of control samples from healthy donors and cancer patients. Using immunoSEQ multiplex PCR, the repertoire was profiled, and TCRdb retains in-frame clones only, with some absent. The sample shows some 150,000 clones, under 96% of them seen only once. Sequencing input: blood. These receptor sequences come from a woman aged 30 to 39 in good health.

The chain has TRBV5-4 and TRBJ2-7; TRBD1 matches at 11 bases. Unmatched junction bases numbered 6, after V lost 0 bases and J lost 4 bases. This CDR3 is 16 amino acids long. In germline, CDR1 is SGHNT, CDR2 YYREEE (reference sequence). The CDR3 loop is CASSLGPGQGGYEQYF. DNA of the CDR3: TGTGCCAGCAGCTTGGGGCCGGGACAGGGGGGATACGAGCAGTACTTC.

J is TRBJ1-3 and V is TRBV7-2, with 9 positions matching TRBD1. This CDR3 contains 15 residues. Trimming cost V 3 bases and J 8 bases; bases outside gene matches: 8. Germline CDR1 reads SGHTA; CDR2 reads FQGNSA. The CDR3 DNA reads as TGTGCCAGCAGCTTGGGACAGGGCTTAATCGACACCATATATTTT. This codes for CASSLGQGLIDTIYF.

The chain recombines TRBV27 with TRBJ2-7; TRBD1 matches at 7 bases. Germline V gives CDR1 MNHEY, CDR2 SMNVEV (reference sequence). The ends lost 6 bases at V and 3 bases at J; junction bases unmatched: 5. The CDR3 loop spans 13 amino acids. In DNA, the CDR3 is TGTGCCAGCAGCGCAGGGACAGTCTACGAGCAGTACTTC. It codes for CASSAGTVYEQYF.

For the CDR3, the DNA is TGTGCCAGCAGTTACGCCCAGGGGGCTGATTCACCCCTCCACTTT. Protein product: CASSYAQGADSPLHF. The chain employs TRBV6-6 and TRBJ1-6; 8 bases align to TRBD1. Germline CDR1 reads MNHNY; CDR2 reads SVGAGI (reference sequence). The CDR3 is 15 amino acids. Germline trimming cut 2 bases from V and 8 bases from J; bases unmatched to any gene: 5.

CDR3 protein: CARPSDTGELFF. Here the CDR3 DNA reads TGTGCCAGACCAAGCGACACCGGGGAGCTGTTTTTT. The V and J genes are TRBV2 and TRBJ2-2; no clear D gene. Trimming left V 9 bases short and J 3 bases short, with 8 bases between. The CDR3 is made up of 12 amino acids. In germline, CDR1 is SNHLY, CDR2 FYNNEI.

V usage is TRBV27 and J usage is TRBJ1-2; D is possibly TRBD1 (5 bases). The CDR3 runs to 14 residues. Trimming took off 6 bases at V and 2 bases at J, with 13 bases between the two ends. The germline V gene has CDR1 MNHEY and CDR2 SMNVEV (reference sequence). The DNA for the CDR3 is TGTGCCAGCAGCGGCTTAGGGGTGAACTATGGCTACACCTTC. It yields the protein CASSGLGVNYGYTF.

The chain combines TRBV25-1 with TRBJ2-7; D perhaps matches TRBD2 (5 bases). V was shortened by 2 bases and J by 8 bases, with 13 bases between the two germline ends. The CDR3 has 13 residues. The germline V gene encodes CDR1 MGHDK and CDR2 SYGVNS. CDR3 nucleotide sequence: TGTGCCAGCAGTGAACACGGTTCTAGCCAGCAGTACTTC. This sequence encodes CASSEHGSSQQYF.

The chain combines TRBV6-6 with TRBJ2-5; D is undetermined. V was shortened by 2 bases and J by 2 bases, with 9 bases between the two germline ends. Germline lookup yields CDR1 MNHNY and CDR2 SVGAGI (reference sequence). The CDR3 spans 14 residues. The CDR3 reads CASSYPGSQETQYF. CDR3 nucleotide sequence: TGTGCCAGCAGTTACCCGGGTAGTCAAGAGACCCAGTACTTC.

This chain uses TRBV6-1 with TRBJ2-1; the D is unclear. Between the trimmed V and J ends, which lost 2 bases and 6 bases, there was a span of 11 bases. This CDR3 spans 14 amino acids. Germline-derived CDR1 and CDR2 are MNHNS and SASEGT. DNA of the CDR3: TGTGCCAGCAGTGAAAGGGCGCCTAGCAATGAGCAGTTCTTC. Translated: CASSERAPSNEQFF.

The chain employs TRBV28 and TRBJ2-7; TRBD2 matches at 12 bases. The length of the CDR3 is 15 residues. V dropped 5 bases and J dropped 12; count of bases not matched to a gene: 14. Germline assignment: CDR1 MDHEN and CDR2 SYDVKM. Here the CDR3 reads CASSIRLAGDEGMYF. The CDR3 nucleotides read TGTGCCAGCAGTATCCGACTAGCGGGGGATGAGGGAATGTACTTC.

This chain uses TRBV4-1 with TRBJ1-1, with D possibly TRBD1 on 5 matching bases. The V end was cut by 2 bases, the J end by 3 bases, with 13 bases between. The CDR3 spans 15 residues. Germline V lookup: CDR1 MGHRA, CDR2 YSYEKL. The DNA of the CDR3 is TGCGCCAGCAGCCAATGGACCTTAGGGGACACTGAAGCTTTCTTT. It translates to CASSQWTLGDTEAFF.

V is TRBV3-1 (or the pseudogene TRBV3-2) and J is TRBJ2-2; possibly TRBD1 for D (7 bases). Germline loops: CDR1 LGHDT, CDR2 YNNKEL (reference sequence). The CDR3 length is 18 residues. V was pared by 7 bases and J by 6 bases, with 27 bases between. The CDR3 region is CASTDPILQGSGAGELFF. The CDR3, as DNA: TGTGCCAGCACCGATCCCATATTACAGGGGTCGGGGGCCGGGGAGCTGTTTTTT.

The V and J genes are TRBV5-6 and TRBJ2-7; 8 bases match TRBD2. This CDR3 spans 15 amino acids. J lost 2 bases, V lost 3 bases, and 7 bases had no gene match. Germline loops: CDR1 SGHDT, CDR2 YYEEEE. The DNA for the CDR3 is TGTGCCAGCAGCTACACTAGCGGCATCACCTACGAGCAGTACTTC. Encoded protein: CASSYTSGITYEQYF.

This CDR3 reads CASSLRHPYNEQFF. As DNA, the CDR3 is TGTGCCAGCAGCCTTCGGCACCCCTACAATGAGCAGTTCTTC. The V call is TRBV7-9, the J call TRBJ2-1; the D is unclear. CDR3 length equals 14 residues. Between the trimmed V and J ends, which lost 5 bases and 2 bases, there was a span of 10 bases. Germline loops: CDR1 SEHNR, CDR2 FQNEAQ (reference sequence).

The chain joins TRBV9 to TRBJ2-1, with D possibly matching TRBD1 (6 bases). Germline CDR1 SGDLS, CDR2 YYNGEE. V was shortened by 3 bases and J by 4 bases, with 14 bases between the two germline ends. This CDR3 is built from 15 residues. The CDR3 DNA sequence: TGTGCCAGCAGCGCCACAGGGAACTTATACAATGAGCAGTTCTTC. Encoded protein: CASSATGNLYNEQFF.

CDR3 amino acids: CASSQSLTGLNSPLHF. DNA of the CDR3: TGTGCCAGCTCACAGAGCCTGACAGGGCTTAATTCACCCCTCCACTTT. The V gene is TRBV18, the J gene TRBJ1-6; 7 nucleotides align to TRBD1. Germline lookup yields CDR1 KGHSH and CDR2 LQKENI. This CDR3 has 16 amino acids. Germline trimming cut 4 bases from V and 6 bases from J; bases unmatched to any gene: 9.

The V gene is TRBV2, the J gene TRBJ2-7; D is ambiguous. The CDR3 has 16 amino acids. Germline V lookup: CDR1 SNHLY, CDR2 FYNNEI. Trimming removed 0 bases at V and 2 bases at J, with 14 bases between. CDR3 sequence: CASSEADSIHTYEQYF. The CDR3 region has the DNA TGTGCCAGCAGTGAAGCAGATAGTATCCACACCTACGAGCAGTACTTC.

The chain has TRBV2 and TRBJ2-1; D gene unclear. V was shortened by 8 bases and J by 1 base, with 12 bases between the two germline ends. Germline V gene lookup returns CDR1 SNHLY and CDR2 FYNNEI. The CDR3 runs 14 residues. CDR3 sequence reads: CASSVGASYNEQFF. The CDR3 DNA reads TGTGCCAGCTCAGTCGGAGCATCCTACAATGAGCAGTTCTTC.

The chain uses TRBV5-1 and TRBJ2-3; the D is unclear. The CDR3 has 15 amino acids. Deletions cut 0 bases from V and 2 bases from J, with 10 bases between. Germline CDR1 is SGHRS and CDR2 is YFSETQ. The CDR3 region is CASSLAGRITDTQYF. CDR3 nucleotide sequence: TGCGCCAGCAGCTTGGCAGGCAGGATCACAGATACGCAGTATTTT.

V is TRBV27 and J is TRBJ1-5; no definite D call. The V end was cut by 2 bases, the J end by 4 bases, with 9 bases between. The germline CDR1 and CDR2 sequences are MNHEY and SMNVEV (reference sequence). The CDR3 has 14 amino acids. This chain's CDR3 is CASSLEGPNQPQHF. CDR3 nucleotide sequence: TGTGCCAGCAGTTTAGAGGGTCCTAATCAGCCCCAGCATTTT.

V gene TRBV2 combines with J gene TRBJ1-1, with 7 bases matching TRBD1. V gave up 6 bases and J gave up 5 bases; unmatched junction bases: 9. The CDR3 is made up of 14 amino acids. CDR1 SNHLY and CDR2 FYNNEI come from the germline V gene. CDR3 in amino acids: CASRMTGQKTEAFF. For the CDR3, the DNA is TGTGCCAGCAGGATGACAGGGCAGAAGACTGAAGCTTTCTTT.

The CDR3, as DNA: TGCGCCAGCAGCTCGCGAGAGACACCCAACGTCCTGACTTTC. Translating gives CASSSRETPNVLTF. The chain joins TRBV5-1 to TRBJ2-6; D is uncertain. CDR1 is SGHRS, CDR2 YFSETQ, per germline. This CDR3 has 14 residues. The V gene lost 3 bases and the J gene lost 8 bases, with 12 bases spanning the gap.

This chain connects TRBV28 to TRBJ2-7; 9 bases map to TRBD1. This CDR3 region has 17 residues. Germline-derived CDR1 and CDR2 are MDHEN and SYDVKM. With V trimmed by 6 bases and J by 2 bases, 14 bases remained unmatched. The CDR3 spells CASRADRGNQIAYEQYF. The DNA of the CDR3 is TGTGCCAGCAGAGCCGACAGGGGGAACCAAATTGCCTACGAGCAGTACTTC.

The chain recombines TRBV9 with TRBJ2-3; no definite D call. Per germline, CDR1 SGDLS and CDR2 YYNGEE. With 0 bases removed from V and 0 bases from J, the gap between germline ends came to 5 bases. The CDR3 contains 14 residues. CDR3 sequence (DNA): TGTGCCAGCAGCGTAGTAGGAAGCACAGATACGCAGTATTTT. Protein sequence: CASSVVGSTDTQYF. The whole variable domain, filled in from reference TRBV9 and TRBJ2-3, reads DSGVTQTPKHLITATGQRVTLRCSPRSGDLSVYWYQQSLDQGLQFLIQYYNGEERAKGNILERFSAQQFPDLHSELNLSSLELGDSALYFCASSVVGSTDTQYFGPGTRLTVL.

The gene calls are TRBV23-1 and TRBJ1-5; D gene ambiguous. TRBV23-1 carries the ORF label, with uncertain function. V dropped 6 bases and J dropped 0 bases, with 33 bases sitting between them. CDR3 size: 22 residues. CDR3 residues: CASSQPLWAVLNCRYSNQPQHF. The CDR3 bases are TGCGCCAGCAGCCAGCCTCTCTGGGCAGTGCTTAACTGTCGGTATAGCAATCAGCCCCAGCATTTT.